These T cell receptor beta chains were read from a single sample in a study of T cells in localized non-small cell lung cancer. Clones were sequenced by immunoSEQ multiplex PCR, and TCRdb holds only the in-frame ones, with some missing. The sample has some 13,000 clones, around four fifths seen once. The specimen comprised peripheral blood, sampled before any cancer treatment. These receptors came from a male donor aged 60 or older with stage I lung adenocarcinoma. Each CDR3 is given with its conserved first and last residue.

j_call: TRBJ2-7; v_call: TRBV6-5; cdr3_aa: CASRRGRGRGYEQYF
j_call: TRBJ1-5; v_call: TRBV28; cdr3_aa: CASSPQGFDQPQHF
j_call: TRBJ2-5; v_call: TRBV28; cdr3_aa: CASSLVRQETQYF
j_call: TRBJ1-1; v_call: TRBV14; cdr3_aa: CASSPGQGLNTEAFF
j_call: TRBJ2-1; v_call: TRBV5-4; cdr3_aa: CASSFRGFIEPEQFF
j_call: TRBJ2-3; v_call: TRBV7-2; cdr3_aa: CASSPGLTDTQYF
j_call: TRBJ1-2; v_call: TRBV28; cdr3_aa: CASSSTEGDGLYGYTF
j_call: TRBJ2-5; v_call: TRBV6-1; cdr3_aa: CAVRDDNVETQYF
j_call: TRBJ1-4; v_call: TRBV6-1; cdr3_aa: CASRELGRVGADEKLFF
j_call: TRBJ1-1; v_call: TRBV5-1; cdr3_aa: CASSYGRGVNTEAFF
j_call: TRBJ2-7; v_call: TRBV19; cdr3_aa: CASSIGHTYEQYF
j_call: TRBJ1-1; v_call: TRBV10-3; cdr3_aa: CAISEARGSIGTEAFF
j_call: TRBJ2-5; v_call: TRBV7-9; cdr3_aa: CASSLLSSGRAQRPETQYF
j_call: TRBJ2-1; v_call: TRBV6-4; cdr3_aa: CASSGLAGDNEQFF
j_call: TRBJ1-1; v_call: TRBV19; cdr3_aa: CASSQVVGIQAFF
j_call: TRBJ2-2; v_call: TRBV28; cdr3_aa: CASSLYQGLGGELFF
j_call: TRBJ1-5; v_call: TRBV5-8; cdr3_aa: CASSQGQRDNQPQHF
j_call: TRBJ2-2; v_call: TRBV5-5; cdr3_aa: CASSGGQGPGELFF
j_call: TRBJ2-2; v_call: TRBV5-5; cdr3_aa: CASSPRQGWTGELFF
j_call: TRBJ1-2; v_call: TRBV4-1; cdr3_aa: CASSRTRGGEGYTF
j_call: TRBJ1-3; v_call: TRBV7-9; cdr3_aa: CASSLSTVSSGNTIYF
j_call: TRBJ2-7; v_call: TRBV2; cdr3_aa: CASKGQGGEGQYF
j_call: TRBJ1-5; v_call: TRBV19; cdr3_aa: CASNLGGKNSNQPQHF
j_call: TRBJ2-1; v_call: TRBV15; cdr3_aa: CATSRGLGRLGNEQFF
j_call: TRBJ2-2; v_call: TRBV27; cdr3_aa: CASSSLRAGELFF
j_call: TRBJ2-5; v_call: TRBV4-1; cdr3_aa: CASSQRGGPVTQYF
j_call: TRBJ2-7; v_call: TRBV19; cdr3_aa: CASSTGQAIHEQYF
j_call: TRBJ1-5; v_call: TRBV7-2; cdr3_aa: CASSSSQNSNQPQHF
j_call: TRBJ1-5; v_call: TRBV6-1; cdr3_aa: CASSGQGSQPQHF
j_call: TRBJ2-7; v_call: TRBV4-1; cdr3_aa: CASRLTPLAGGGTYEQYF
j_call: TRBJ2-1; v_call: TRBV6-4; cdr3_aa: CASSASQGAPYNEQFF
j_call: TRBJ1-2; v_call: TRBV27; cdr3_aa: CASSTSRDGPRYTF
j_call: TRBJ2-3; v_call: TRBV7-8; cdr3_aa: CASSIRVFGGTDTQYF
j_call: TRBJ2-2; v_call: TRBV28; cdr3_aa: CASTINTGELFF
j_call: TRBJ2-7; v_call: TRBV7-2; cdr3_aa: CASSYGLAGGYEQYF
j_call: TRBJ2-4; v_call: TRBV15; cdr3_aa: CATSRGQQLAKNIQYF
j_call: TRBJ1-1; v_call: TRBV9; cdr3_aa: CASSATVYMNTEAFF
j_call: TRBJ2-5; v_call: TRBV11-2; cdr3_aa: CASSLGQRALWETQYF
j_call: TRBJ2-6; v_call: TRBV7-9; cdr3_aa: CASSLQGTGANVLTF
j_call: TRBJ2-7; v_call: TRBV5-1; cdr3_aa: CASTRRPEGLQPYEQYF
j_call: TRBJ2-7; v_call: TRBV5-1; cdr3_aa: CASQQGPSSYEQYF
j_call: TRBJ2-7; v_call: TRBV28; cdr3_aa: CASTSSTSGRPEYEQYF
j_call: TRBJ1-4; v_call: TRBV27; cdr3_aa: CATLTFSPARGAIATNEKLFF
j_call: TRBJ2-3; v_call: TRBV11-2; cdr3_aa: CASTPWALASTDTQYF
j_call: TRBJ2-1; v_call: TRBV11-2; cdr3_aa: CASSPGTRANEQFF